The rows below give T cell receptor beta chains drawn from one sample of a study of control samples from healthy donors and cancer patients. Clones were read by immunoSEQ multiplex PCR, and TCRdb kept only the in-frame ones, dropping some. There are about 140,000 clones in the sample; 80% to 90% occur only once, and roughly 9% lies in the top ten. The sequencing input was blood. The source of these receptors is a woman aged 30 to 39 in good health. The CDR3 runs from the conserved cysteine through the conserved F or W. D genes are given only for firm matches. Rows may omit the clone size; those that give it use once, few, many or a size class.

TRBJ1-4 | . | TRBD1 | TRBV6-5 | TGTGCCAGCAGTACATGGACAGGGGAGCGTGAAAAACTGTTTTTT | CASSTWTGEREKLFF
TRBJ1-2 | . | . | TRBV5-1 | TGCGCCAGCAGTTCGGACGGGGGCGACTATGGCTACACCTTC | CASSSDGGDYGYTF
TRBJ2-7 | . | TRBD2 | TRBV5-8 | TGTGCCAGCAGCTTGTGGGGGGGTTACGAGCAGTACTTC | CASSLWGGYEQYF
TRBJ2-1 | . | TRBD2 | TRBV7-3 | TGTGCCAGCAGCACCTTAGCGGGGTTATCCTACAATGAGCAGTTCTTC | CASSTLAGLSYNEQFF
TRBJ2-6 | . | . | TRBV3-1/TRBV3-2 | TGTGCCAGCAGCCACTGGGCTGGGGCCAACGTCCTGACTTTC | CASSHWAGANVLTF
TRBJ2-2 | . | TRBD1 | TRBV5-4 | TGTGCCAGCAGTCTACAGGGGGCGGACACCGGGGAGCTGTTTTTT | CASSLQGADTGELFF
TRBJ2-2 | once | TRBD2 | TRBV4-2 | TGTGCCAGCAGCCAAGGGCGGGAGAGGTACACCGGGGAGCTGTTTTTT | CASSQGRERYTGELFF
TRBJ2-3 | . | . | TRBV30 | TGTGCCTGGAGTAGTGGGAGCGCAGATACGCAGTATTTT | CAWSSGSADTQYF
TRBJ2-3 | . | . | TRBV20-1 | TGCAATGCTAGTCGGGTGGAAGATACGCAGTATTTT | CNASRVEDTQYF
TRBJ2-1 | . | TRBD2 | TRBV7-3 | TGTGCCAGCAGCTTCTCGGCTAGCGGGGCCAATGAGCAGTTCTTC | CASSFSASGANEQFF
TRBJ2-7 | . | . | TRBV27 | TGTGCCAGCAGTTTCTGGGGGGACACCTACGAGCAGTACTTC | CASSFWGDTYEQYF
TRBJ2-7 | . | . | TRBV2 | TGTGCCAGCAGTCCCCCTTCTAGGAATTCCTACGAGCAGTACTTC | CASSPPSRNSYEQYF
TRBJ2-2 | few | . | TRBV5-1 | TGCGCCAGCAGCAAAATGTCGTGGGACACAAACACCGGGGAGCTGTTTTTT | CASSKMSWDTNTGELFF
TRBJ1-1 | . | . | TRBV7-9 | TGTGCCAGCAGCTGGACCCAAGAGGGGGAAGCTTTCTTT | CASSWTQEGEAFF
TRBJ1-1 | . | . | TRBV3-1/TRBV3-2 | TGTGCCAGCAGCCCTCAGACCTTGAACACTGAAGCTTTCTTT | CASSPQTLNTEAFF
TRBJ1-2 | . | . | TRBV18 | TGTGCCAGCTCACCACCGGACCGTCCCCGGGGAGGTGGCTACACCTTC | CASSPPDRPRGGGYTF
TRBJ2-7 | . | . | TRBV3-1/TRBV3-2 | TGTGCCAGCAGCCAACCCTTTGGGGTCCTCTCCTACGAGCAGTACTTC | CASSQPFGVLSYEQYF
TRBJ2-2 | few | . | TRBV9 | TGTGCCAGCAGCCTACGACCGGACCCCACCGGGGAGCTGTTTTTT | CASSLRPDPTGELFF
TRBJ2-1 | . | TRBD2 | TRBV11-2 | TGTGCCAGCAGCCCTAGAGCGGGAGGCCTAAATGAGCAGTTCTTC | CASSPRAGGLNEQFF
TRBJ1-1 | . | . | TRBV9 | TGTGCCAGCAGCGTAGTTAGGGACCACACTGAAGCTTTCTTT | CASSVVRDHTEAFF
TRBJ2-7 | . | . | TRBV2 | TGTGCCAGCAGTTGGGGTAGCCCCACCTACGAGCAGTACTTC | CASSWGSPTYEQYF
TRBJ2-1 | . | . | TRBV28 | TGTGCCAGCAGTTCCCCGGACGGGAAACAAGAGCAGTTCTTC | CASSSPDGKQEQFF
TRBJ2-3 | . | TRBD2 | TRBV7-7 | TGTGCCAGCAGAAACCCGGGAGGGAGGGGGACAGATACGCAGTATTTT | CASRNPGGRGTDTQYF
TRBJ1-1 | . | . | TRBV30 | TGTGCCTGGAGTGTAGCAGGGTACGGTGAAGCTTTCTTT | CAWSVAGYGEAFF
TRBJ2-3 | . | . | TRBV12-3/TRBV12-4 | TGTGCCAGCCGTGGGGCTACCACAGATACGCAGTATTTT | CASRGATTDTQYF
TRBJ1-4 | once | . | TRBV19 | TGTGCCAGTAGTATGGGAGGGGGGATACTTAATGAAAAACTGTTTTTT | CASSMGGGILNEKLFF
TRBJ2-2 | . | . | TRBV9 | TGTGCCAGCACTTCTTCCGGGGAGCTGTTTTTT | CASTSSGELFF
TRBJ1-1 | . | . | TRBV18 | TGTGCCAGCTCCCCCGAAGGCCTGAACACTGAAGCTTTCTTT | CASSPEGLNTEAFF
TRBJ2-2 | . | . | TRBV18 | TGTGCCAGCTCACCATCGGGGCGCACCGGGGAGCTGTTTTTT | CASSPSGRTGELFF
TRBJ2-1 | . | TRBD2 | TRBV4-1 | TGCGCCAGCAGCCAAGCCTACCCTCGACTAGCGGGAGGGGGAAATGAGCAGTTCTTC | CASSQAYPRLAGGGNEQFF
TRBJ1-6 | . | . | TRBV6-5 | TGTGCCAGCAGGAAACAGGGCCCTAATTCACCCCTCCACTTT | CASRKQGPNSPLHF
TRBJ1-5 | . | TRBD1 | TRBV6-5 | TGTGCCAGCAGTCGACAGGGGGACATCAATCAGCCCCAGCATTTT | CASSRQGDINQPQHF
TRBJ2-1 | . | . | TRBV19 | TGTGCCAGTAGTATAGGTAGAGTGAAGTTCAATGAGCAGTTCTTC | CASSIGRVKFNEQFF
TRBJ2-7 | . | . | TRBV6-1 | TGTGCCAGCAGTGATTTTTACTTGCAGGGTCAAGTGTCCTACGAGCAGTACTTC | CASSDFYLQGQVSYEQYF
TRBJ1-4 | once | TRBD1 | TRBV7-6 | TGTGCCAGCAGCCCACCGGGACAGAATTCGCCTAATGAAAAACTGTTTTTT | CASSPPGQNSPNEKLFF
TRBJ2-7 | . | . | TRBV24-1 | TGTGCCACCAGTGACCCCGGGGCAACGAGGCAGTACTTC | CATSDPGATRQYF